This entry describes one T cell receptor beta chain. Its antigen is unidentified. The data stem from a study of shared clonotypes between healthy human individuals. Study-level information: Researchers assigned three CD4 naive, three CD4 memory, two CD8 naive and one CD8 memory plate to each donor. Study-wide findings and caveats: In general, naive subsets displayed greater estimated richness than memory subsets did.

The method was immunoSEQ multiplex PCR; TCRdb's version includes in-frame clones alone and lacks a portion of them. The sample holds roughly 1,500,000 clones, roughly 98.5% seen once. CDR1 is MDHEN, CDR2 SYDVKM, per germline. V was clipped by 6 bases and J by 0 bases; unmatched bases: 7. CDR3 length: 15 residues. Donors were Caucasian adults residing in Nashville, Tennessee, USA. CD4+ cells yielded CD45RA+ naive and CD45RA-negative memory subsets. The sequenced material came from naive CD4+ T cells sorted from blood. Indicated subset: CD45RA+ positively selected. This sequence originates from a man aged 25 to 40 in good health. J is TRBJ2-7 and V is TRBV28, with 8 bases matching TRBD2. CDR3: CASRSSGSSSYEQYF. In DNA, the CDR3 is TGTGCCAGCAGATCTAGCGGGTCCTCCTCCTACGAGCAGTACTTC.